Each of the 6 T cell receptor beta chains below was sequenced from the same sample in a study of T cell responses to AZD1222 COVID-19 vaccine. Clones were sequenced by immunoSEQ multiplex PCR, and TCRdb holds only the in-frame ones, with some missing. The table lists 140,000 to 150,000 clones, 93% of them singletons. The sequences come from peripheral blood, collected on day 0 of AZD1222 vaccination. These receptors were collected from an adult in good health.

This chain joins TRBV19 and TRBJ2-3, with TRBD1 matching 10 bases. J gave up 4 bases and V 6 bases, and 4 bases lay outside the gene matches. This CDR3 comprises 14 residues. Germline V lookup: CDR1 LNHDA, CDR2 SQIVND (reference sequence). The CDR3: CASRRDRGSDTQYF. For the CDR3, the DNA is TGTGCCAGTAGGCGGGACAGGGGATCAGATACGCAGTATTTT.

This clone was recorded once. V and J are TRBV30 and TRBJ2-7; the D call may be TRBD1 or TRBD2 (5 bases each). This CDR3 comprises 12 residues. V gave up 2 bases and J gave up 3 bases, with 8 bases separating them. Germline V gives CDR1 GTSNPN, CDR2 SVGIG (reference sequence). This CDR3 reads CAWSRDVYEQYF. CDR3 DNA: TGTGCCTGGAGTAGGGACGTCTACGAGCAGTACTTC.

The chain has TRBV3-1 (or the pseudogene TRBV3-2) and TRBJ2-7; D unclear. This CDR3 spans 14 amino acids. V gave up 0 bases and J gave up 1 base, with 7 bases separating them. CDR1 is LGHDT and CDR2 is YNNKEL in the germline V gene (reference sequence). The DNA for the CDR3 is TGTGCCAGCAGCCAAGATAACCCATCCTACGAGCAGTACTTC. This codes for CASSQDNPSYEQYF.

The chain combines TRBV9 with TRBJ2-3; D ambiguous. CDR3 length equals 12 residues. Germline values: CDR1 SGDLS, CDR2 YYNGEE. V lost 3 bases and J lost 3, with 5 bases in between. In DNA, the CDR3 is TGTGCCAGCAGCGGGCTTACAGATACGCAGTATTTT. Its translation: CASSGLTDTQYF.

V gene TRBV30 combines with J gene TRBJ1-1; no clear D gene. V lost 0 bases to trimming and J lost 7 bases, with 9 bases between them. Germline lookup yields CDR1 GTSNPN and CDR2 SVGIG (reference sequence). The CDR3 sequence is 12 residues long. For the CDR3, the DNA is TGTGCCTGGAGTGTCTCAGGCTATGAAGCTTTCTTT. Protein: CAWSVSGYEAFF.

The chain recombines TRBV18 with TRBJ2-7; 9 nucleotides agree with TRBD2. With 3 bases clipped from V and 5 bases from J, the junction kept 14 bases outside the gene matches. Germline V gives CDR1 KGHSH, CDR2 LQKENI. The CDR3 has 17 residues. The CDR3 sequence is CASSPQEVAGGLNEQYF. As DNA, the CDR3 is TGTGCCAGCTCACCCCAGGAAGTCGCGGGGGGGCTTAACGAGCAGTACTTC.